The clone carrying this TCR beta chain has at least ten counts. Its antigen is as yet unknown. TCR beta CDR3 regions were amplified from RNA transcripts. RT-PCR with HTBI primers came first, then second-round multiplex PCR. TCRdb re-derived calls from the multiplex PCR reads in MiXCR, one entry per CDR3 protein. The repertoire holds approximately 700,000 distinct CDR3 sequences, with roughly 41% as singletons. This sample stems from a study of Graves' ophthalmopathy and Graves' hyperthyroidism. Points from the study as a whole: For separating ophthalmopathy from stable hyperthyroidism, a 13-signature model gave roughly 90% sensitivity and approximately 76% specificity. Clonotypes were expanded in thyroid at above 0.001 frequency, and most also appeared in blood.

This clonotype was sampled from an adult man with Graves' ophthalmopathy. Sequenced material: peripheral blood.

The CDR3 DNA reads TGTGCCAGCAGCTCCGGACCCGCTGGGGCCAACGTCCTGACTTTC. As protein: CASSSGPAGANVLTF. The chain has TRBV7-3 and TRBJ2-6; D unresolved. V lost 4 bases, J lost 2 bases, and 9 bases lay in between. CDR3 length equals 15 residues. Germline V CDR1 and CDR2: SGHTA, FQGTGA.